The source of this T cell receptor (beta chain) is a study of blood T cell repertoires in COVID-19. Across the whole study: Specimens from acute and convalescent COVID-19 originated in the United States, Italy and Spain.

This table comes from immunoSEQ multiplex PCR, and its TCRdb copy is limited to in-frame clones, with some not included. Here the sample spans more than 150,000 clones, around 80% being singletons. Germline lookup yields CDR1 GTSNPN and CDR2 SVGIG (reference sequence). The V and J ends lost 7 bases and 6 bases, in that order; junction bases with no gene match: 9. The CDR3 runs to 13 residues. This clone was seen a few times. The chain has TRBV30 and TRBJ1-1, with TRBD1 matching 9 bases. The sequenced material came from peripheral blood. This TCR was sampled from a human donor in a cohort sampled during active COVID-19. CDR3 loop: CAYRRDRVSEAFF. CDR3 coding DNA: TGTGCCTACCGGAGGGACAGGGTCTCTGAAGCTTTCTTT.